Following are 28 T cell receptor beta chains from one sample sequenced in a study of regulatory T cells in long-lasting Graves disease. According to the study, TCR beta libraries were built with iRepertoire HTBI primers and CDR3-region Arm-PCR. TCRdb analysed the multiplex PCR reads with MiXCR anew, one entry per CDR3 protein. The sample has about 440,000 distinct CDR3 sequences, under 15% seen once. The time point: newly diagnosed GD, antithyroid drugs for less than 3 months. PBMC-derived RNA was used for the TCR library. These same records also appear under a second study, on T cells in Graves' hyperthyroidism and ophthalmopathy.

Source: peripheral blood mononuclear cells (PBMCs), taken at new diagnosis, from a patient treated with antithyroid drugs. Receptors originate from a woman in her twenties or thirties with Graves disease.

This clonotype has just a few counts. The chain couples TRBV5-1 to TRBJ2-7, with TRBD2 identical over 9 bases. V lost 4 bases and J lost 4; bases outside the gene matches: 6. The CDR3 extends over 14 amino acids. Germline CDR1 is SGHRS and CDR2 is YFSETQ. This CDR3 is CASSGPGLAYEQYF. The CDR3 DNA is TGCGCCAGCAGCGGTCCGGGACTAGCTTACGAGCAGTACTTC.

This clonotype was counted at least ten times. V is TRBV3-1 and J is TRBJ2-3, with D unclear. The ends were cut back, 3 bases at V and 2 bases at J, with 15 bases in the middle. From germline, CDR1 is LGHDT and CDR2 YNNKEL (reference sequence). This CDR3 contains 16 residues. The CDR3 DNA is TGTGCCAGCAGCCACGGACCTTCATCTTTCACAGATACGCAGTATTTT. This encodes CASSHGPSSFTDTQYF.

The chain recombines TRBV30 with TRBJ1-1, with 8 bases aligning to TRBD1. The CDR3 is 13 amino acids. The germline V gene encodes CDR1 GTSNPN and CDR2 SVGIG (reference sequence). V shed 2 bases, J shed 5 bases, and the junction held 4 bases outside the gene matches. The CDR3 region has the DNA TGTGCCTGGAGTTCAGGGGGCTGGACTGAAGCTTTCTTT. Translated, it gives CAWSSGGWTEAFF.

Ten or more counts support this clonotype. CDR3 loop: CASRTRLAASYNEQFF. CDR3 nucleotide sequence: TGTGCCAGCAGGACCCGACTAGCTGCTTCCTACAATGAGCAGTTCTTC. The V call is TRBV2, the J call TRBJ2-1; 7 bases map to TRBD2. Germline lookup yields CDR1 SNHLY and CDR2 FYNNEI. V was clipped by 6 bases and J by 1 base; unmatched bases: 9. This CDR3 spans 16 amino acids.

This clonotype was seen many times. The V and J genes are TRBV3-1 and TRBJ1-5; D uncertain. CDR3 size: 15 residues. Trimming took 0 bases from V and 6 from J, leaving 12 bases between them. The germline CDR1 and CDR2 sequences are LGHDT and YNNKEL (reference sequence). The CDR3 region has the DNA TGTGCCAGCAGCCAAGATGGAGGGTCTGGTCAGCCCCAGCATTTT. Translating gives CASSQDGGSGQPQHF.

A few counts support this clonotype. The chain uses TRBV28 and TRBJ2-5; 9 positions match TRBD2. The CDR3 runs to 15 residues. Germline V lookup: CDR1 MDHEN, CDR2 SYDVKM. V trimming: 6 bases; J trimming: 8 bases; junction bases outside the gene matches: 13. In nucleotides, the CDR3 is TGTGCCAGCAGAGCCCCCGGACGCGGGAGGGGAACCCAGTACTTC. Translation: CASRAPGRGRGTQYF.

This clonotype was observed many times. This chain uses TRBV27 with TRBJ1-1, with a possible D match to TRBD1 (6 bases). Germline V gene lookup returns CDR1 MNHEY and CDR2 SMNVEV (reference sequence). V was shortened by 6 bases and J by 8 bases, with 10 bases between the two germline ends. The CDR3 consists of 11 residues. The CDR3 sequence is CASRNRAEAFF. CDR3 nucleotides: TGTGCCAGCAGGAACAGGGCCGAAGCTTTCTTT.

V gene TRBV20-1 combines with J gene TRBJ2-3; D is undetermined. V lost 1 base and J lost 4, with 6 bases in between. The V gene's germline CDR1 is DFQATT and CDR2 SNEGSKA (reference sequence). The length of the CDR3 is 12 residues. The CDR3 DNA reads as TGCAGTGCTAGAGCAACGGCAGATACGCAGTATTTT. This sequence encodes CSARATADTQYF.

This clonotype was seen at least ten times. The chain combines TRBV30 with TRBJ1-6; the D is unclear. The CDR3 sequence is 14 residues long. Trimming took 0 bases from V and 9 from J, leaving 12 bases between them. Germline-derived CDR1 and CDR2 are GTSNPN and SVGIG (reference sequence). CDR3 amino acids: CAWSVTLAISPLHF. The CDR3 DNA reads TGTGCCTGGAGTGTAACCTTGGCGATTTCACCCCTCCACTTT.

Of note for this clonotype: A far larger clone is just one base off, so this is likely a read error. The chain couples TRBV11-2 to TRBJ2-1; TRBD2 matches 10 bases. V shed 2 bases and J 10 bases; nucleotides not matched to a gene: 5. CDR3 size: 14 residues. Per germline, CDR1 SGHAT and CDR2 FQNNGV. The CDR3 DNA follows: TGTGCCAGCAGCTTACTAGCGGGAGTTTCCGAGCAGTTCTTC. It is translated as CASSLLAGVSEQFF.

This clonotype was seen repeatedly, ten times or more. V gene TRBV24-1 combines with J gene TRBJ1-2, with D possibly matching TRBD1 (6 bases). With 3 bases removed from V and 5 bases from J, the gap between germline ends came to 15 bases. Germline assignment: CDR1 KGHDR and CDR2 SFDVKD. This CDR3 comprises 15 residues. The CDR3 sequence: CATSDPTGPGYGYTF. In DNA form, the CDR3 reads TGTGCCACCAGTGATCCAACAGGGCCGGGGTATGGCTACACCTTC.

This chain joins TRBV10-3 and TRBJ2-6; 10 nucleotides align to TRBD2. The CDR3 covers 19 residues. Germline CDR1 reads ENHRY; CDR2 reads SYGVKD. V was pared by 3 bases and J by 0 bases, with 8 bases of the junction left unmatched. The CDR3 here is CAISEQTSGPLSGANVLTF. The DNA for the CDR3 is TGTGCCATCAGTGAACAGACTAGCGGGCCCCTCTCTGGGGCCAACGTCCTGACTTTC.

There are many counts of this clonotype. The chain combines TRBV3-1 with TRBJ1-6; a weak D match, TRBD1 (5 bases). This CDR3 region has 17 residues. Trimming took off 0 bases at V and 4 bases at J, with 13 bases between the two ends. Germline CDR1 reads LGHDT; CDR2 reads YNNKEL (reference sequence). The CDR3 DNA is TGTGCCAGCAGCCAAGATGTAGGACACTCGTATAATTCACCCCTCCACTTT. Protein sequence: CASSQDVGHSYNSPLHF.

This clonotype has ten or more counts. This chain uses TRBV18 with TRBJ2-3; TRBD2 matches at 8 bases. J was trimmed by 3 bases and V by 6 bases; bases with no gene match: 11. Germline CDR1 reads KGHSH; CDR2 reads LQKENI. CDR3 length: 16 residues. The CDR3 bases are TGTGCCAGCTCCCTACGGGACACGGGAGGGACAGATACGCAGTATTTT. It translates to CASSLRDTGGTDTQYF.

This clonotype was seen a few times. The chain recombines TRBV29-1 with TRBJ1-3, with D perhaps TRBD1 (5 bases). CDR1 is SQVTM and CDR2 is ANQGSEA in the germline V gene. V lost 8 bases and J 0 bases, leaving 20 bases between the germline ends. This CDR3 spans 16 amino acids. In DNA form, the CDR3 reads TGCAGCTTCACCGGGACCGGAGACGACTCTGGAAACACCATATATTTT. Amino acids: CSFTGTGDDSGNTIYF.

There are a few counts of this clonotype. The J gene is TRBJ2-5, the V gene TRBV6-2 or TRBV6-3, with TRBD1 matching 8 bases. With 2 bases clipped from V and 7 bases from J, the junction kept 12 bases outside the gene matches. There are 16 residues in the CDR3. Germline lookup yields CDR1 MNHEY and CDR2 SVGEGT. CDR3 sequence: CASSYQNRGKELTQYF. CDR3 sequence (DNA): TGTGCCAGCAGTTACCAGAACAGGGGGAAAGAGTTGACCCAGTACTTC.

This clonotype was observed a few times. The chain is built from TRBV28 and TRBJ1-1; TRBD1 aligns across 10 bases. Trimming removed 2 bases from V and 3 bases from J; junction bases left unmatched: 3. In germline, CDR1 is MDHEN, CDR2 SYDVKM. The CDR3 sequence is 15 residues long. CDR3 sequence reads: CASSLRTGGDTEAFF. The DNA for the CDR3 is TGTGCCAGCAGTTTACGGACAGGGGGAGACACTGAAGCTTTCTTT.

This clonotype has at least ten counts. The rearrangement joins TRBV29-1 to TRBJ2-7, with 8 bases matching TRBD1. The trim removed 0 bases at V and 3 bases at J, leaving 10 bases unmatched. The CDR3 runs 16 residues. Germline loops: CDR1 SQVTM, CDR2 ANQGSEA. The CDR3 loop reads CSVEDRVQGVRYEQYF. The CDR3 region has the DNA TGCAGCGTTGAAGATCGGGTACAGGGGGTCCGCTACGAGCAGTACTTC.

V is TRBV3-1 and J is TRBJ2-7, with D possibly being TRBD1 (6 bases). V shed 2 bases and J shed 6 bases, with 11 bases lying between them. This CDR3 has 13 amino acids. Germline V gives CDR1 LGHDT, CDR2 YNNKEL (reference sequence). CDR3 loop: CASSQFRGSEQYF. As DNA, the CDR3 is TGTGCCAGCAGCCAATTCAGGGGTTCCGAGCAGTACTTC.

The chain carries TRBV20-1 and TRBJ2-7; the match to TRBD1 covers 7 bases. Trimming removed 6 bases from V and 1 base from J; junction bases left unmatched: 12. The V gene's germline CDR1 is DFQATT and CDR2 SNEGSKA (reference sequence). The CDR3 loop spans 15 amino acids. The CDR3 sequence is CSALKDRPYSYEQYF. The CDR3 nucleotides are TGCAGTGCCTTAAAGGACAGGCCTTATTCCTACGAGCAGTACTTC.

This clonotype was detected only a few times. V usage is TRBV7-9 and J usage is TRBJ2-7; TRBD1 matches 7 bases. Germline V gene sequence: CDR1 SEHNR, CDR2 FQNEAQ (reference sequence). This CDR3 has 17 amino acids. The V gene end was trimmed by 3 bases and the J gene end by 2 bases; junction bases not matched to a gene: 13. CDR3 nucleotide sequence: TGTGCCAGCAGCTTGGACCGGGACAGTCAAGTGCCCTACGAGCAGTACTTC. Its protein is CASSLDRDSQVPYEQYF.

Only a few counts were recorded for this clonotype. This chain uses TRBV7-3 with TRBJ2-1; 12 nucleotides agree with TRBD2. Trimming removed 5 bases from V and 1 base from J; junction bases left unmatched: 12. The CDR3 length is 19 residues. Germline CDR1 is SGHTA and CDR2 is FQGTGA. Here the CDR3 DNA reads TGTGCCAGCAGCAGGGTGGGAGGGGGACTAGCGGGTTCCTACAATGAGCAGTTCTTC. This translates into CASSRVGGGLAGSYNEQFF.

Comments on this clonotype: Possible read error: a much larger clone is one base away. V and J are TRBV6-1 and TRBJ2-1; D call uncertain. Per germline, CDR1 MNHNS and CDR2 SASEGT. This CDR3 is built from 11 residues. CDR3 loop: CASSQVREQLF. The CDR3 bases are TGTGCCAGCAGCCAAGTCCGTGAGCAGCTCTTC.

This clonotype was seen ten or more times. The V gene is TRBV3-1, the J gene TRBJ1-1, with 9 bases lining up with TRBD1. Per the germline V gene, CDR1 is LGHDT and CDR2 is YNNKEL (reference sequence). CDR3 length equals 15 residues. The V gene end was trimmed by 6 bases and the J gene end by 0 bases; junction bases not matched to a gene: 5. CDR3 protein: CASRSGTGLNTEAFF. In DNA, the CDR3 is TGTGCCAGCAGATCCGGGACAGGGCTGAACACTGAAGCTTTCTTT.

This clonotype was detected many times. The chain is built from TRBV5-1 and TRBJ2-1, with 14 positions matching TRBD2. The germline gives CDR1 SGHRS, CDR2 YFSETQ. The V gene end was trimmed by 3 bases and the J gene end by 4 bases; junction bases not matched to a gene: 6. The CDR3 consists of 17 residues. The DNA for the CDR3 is TGCGCCAGCAGCTCGGGACTAGCGGGAGTCGGTTACAATGAGCAGTTCTTC. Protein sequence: CASSSGLAGVGYNEQFF.

The CDR3 loop is CASLTVSNEQFF. The CDR3 coding sequence is TGTGCCAGCTTAACAGTATCCAATGAGCAGTTCTTC. The V call is TRBV6-2 or TRBV6-3, the J call TRBJ2-1; D is unclear. Germline loops: CDR1 MNHEY, CDR2 SVGEGT. V gave up 8 bases and J gave up 6 bases, with 11 bases separating them. The CDR3 covers 12 residues.

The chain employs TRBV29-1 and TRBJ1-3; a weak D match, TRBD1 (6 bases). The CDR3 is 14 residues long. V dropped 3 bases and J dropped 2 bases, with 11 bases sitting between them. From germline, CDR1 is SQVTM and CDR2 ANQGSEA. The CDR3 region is CSVDSTGTGNTIYF. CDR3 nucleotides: TGCAGCGTTGATAGCACAGGGACTGGAAACACCATATATTTT.

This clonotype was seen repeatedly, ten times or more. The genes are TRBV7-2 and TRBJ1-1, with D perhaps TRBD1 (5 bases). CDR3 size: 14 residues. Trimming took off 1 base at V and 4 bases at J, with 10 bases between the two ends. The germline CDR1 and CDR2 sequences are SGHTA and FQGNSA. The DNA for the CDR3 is TGTGCCAGCAGCTTAGTCGTCGGGGGCACTGAAGCTTTCTTT. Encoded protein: CASSLVVGGTEAFF.